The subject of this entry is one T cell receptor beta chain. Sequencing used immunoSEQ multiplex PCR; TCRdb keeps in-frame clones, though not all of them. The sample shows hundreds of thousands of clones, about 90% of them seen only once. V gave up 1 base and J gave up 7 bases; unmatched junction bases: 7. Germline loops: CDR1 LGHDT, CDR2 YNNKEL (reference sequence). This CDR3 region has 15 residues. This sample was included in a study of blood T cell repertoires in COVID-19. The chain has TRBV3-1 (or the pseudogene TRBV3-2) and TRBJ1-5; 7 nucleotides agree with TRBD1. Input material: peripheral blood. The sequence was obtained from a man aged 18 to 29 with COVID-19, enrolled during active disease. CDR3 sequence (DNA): TGTGCCAGCAGCCAAGGGACAGGCTCGGAACAGCCCCAGCATTTT. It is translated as CASSQGTGSEQPQHF.